This passage covers 14 T cell receptor beta chains from one sample sequenced in a study of T cells after yellow fever vaccination. TCRdb reanalysed the 5' RACE reads using MiXCR and keeps one entry per CDR3 protein. The sample lists fewer than 650,000 distinct CDR3 sequences; less than 25% were seen once. Sequenced here: PBMCs, sampled around 3 weeks after the first yellow fever vaccination. The receptor source for this set is a man aged 18 to 29 who received the YFV17D yellow fever vaccine.

Ten or more counts support this clonotype. The J gene is TRBJ1-6, the V gene TRBV4-3; tentatively, D is TRBD1 (6 bases). Per the germline V gene, CDR1 is LGHNA and CDR2 is YSLEER. The CDR3 is 14 amino acids. Trimming removed 4 bases at V and 8 bases at J, with 12 bases between. CDR3 amino acids: CASSRTGTDSPLHF. The CDR3 bases are TGCGCCAGCAGCCGTACAGGGACTGATTCACCCCTCCACTTT.

This clonotype occurred many times. One junction end does not reproduce the germline sequence, and a read error may be involved. This chain links TRBV5-1 with TRBJ2-3, with TRBD2 identical over 8 bases. Germline-derived CDR1 and CDR2 are SGHRS and YFSETQ. The CDR3 totals 15 residues. CDR3 bases: TGTGCCAGCAGCTTAGCGGGGCCGAGCACAGATACGCAGTATTTT. Protein product: CASSLAGPSTDTQYF.

J is TRBJ2-3 and V is TRBV7-2, with D possibly called TRBD1 or TRBD2 (5 bases each). This CDR3 spans 15 amino acids. V lost 10 bases to trimming and J lost 2 bases, with 19 bases between them. The germline V gene encodes CDR1 SGHTA and CDR2 FQGNSA. The CDR3: CATQGEWTLTDTQYF. The CDR3 nucleotides read TGTGCCACTCAGGGCGAGTGGACTCTCACAGATACGCAGTATTTT.

The V call is TRBV5-6, the J call TRBJ1-1; D call uncertain. Trimming cost V 3 bases and J 3 bases, with 18 bases left between them. Looked up from germline, CDR1 is SGHDT and CDR2 is YYEEEE. The CDR3 loop spans 16 amino acids. In DNA, the CDR3 is TGTGCCAGCAGCTCCCGCCCGGGGAGGTCCCACACTGAAGCTTTCTTT. Translating gives CASSSRPGRSHTEAFF.

J is TRBJ2-5 and V is TRBV28, with 9 bases matching TRBD2. The CDR3 has 16 amino acids. Looked up from germline, CDR1 is MDHEN and CDR2 is SYDVKM. J gave up 3 bases and V 5 bases, and 10 bases lay outside the gene matches. The DNA for the CDR3 is TGTGCCAGCAGTGTGCTCAGCGGGGGGACTGAAGAGACCCAGTACTTC. Translated: CASSVLSGGTEETQYF.

The chain has TRBV7-2 and TRBJ2-1; 13 nucleotides align to TRBD2. Germline V gene lookup returns CDR1 SGHTA and CDR2 FQGNSA. The V and J ends lost 7 bases and 3 bases, in that order; junction bases with no gene match: 6. CDR3 size: 16 residues. For the CDR3, the DNA is TGTGCCAGCACTATACTAGCGGGGGGGGACTACAATGAGCAGTTCTTC. It specifies CASTILAGGDYNEQFF.

The J gene is TRBJ1-1, the V gene TRBV9; 7 nucleotides line up with TRBD1. V shed 0 bases, J shed 3 bases, and the junction held 2 bases outside the gene matches. The CDR3 runs 14 residues. Germline CDR1 is SGDLS and CDR2 is YYNGEE. In DNA form, the CDR3 reads TGTGCCAGCAGCGTAGTAGGACAGGACACTGAAGCTTTCTTT. It yields the protein CASSVVGQDTEAFF.

Worth noting for this clonotype: At one of its ends the junction is not consistent with the germline gene, which may arise from a read error. CDR3 sequence reads: CTSSAQGRGVLMNTEAFF. In DNA, the CDR3 is TGTACCAGCAGCGCGCAGGGGAGGGGAGTCCTCATGAACACTGAAGCTTTCTTT. J is TRBJ1-1 and V is TRBV2; TRBD1 is a possible D gene (6 bases). Germline lookup yields CDR1 SNHLY and CDR2 FYNNEI. This CDR3 is built from 18 residues.

The chain is built from TRBV7-9 and TRBJ2-2, with 7 nucleotides matching TRBD1. The V segment lost 4 bases and the J segment 8 bases; nucleotides outside the gene matches: 16. Germline V gene sequence: CDR1 SEHNR, CDR2 FQNEAQ (reference sequence). This CDR3 has 17 residues. The CDR3 DNA reads as TGTGCCAGCAGCTCACATGCTGGAGACAGGGTGCGAGGGGAGCTGTTTTTT. Protein product: CASSSHAGDRVRGELFF.

Here the CDR3 DNA reads TGTGCCAGCAGAGAGAACCAAGAGACCCAGTACTTC. It codes for CASRENQETQYF. The J gene is TRBJ2-5, the V gene TRBV2; D is uncertain. In germline, CDR1 is SNHLY, CDR2 FYNNEI. Trimming stripped 6 bases from V and 0 bases from J, with 5 bases between. The CDR3 sequence is 12 residues long. The whole variable domain, filled in from reference TRBV2 and TRBJ2-5, reads EPEVTQTPSHQVTQMGQEVILRCVPISNHLYFYWYRQILGQKVEFLVSFYNNEISEKSEIFDDQFSVERPDGSNFTLKIRSTKLEDSAMYFCASRENQETQYFGPGTRLLVL.

This clonotype has more than one count but fewer than ten. The V and J genes are TRBV6-5 and TRBJ2-1, with unresolved D. This CDR3 spans 16 amino acids. Germline CDR1 and CDR2: MNHEY and SVGAGI. With 0 bases removed from V and 0 bases from J, the gap between germline ends came to 9 bases. The CDR3 bases are TGTGCCAGCAGTTACTCACCAGATTTCTCCTACAATGAGCAGTTCTTC. This translates into CASSYSPDFSYNEQFF.

There are a few counts of this clonotype. This sequence joins TRBV25-1 and TRBJ1-4, with 7 nucleotides matching TRBD1. This CDR3 has 15 amino acids. CDR1 is MGHDK and CDR2 is SYGVNS in the germline V gene. With V trimmed by 3 bases and J by 3 bases, 4 bases remained unmatched. The DNA of the CDR3 is TGTGCCAGCAGTGACACCGGACAGGCTAATGAAAAACTGTTTTTT. Protein sequence: CASSDTGQANEKLFF.

This clonotype appeared a few times. This chain connects TRBV20-1 to TRBJ1-4; D unclear. The germline V and J ends were trimmed by 0 bases and 8 bases, with 10 bases remaining between them. The germline V gene encodes CDR1 DFQATT and CDR2 SNEGSKA (reference sequence). This CDR3 region has 13 residues. The CDR3 nucleotides read TGCAGTGCTAGAGAATACAATACCGAAAAACTGTTTTTT. Its translation: CSAREYNTEKLFF.

This clonotype was observed a few times. The chain links TRBV6-5 to TRBJ2-5; weak D call: TRBD1 (5 bases). Germline CDR1 reads MNHEY; CDR2 reads SVGAGI. This CDR3 spans 16 amino acids. The V end was cut by 3 bases, the J end by 3 bases, with 17 bases between. The CDR3 region is CASSYDGFRQKETQYF. CDR3 nucleotide sequence: TGTGCCAGCAGTTATGACGGGTTTCGACAGAAAGAGACCCAGTACTTC.